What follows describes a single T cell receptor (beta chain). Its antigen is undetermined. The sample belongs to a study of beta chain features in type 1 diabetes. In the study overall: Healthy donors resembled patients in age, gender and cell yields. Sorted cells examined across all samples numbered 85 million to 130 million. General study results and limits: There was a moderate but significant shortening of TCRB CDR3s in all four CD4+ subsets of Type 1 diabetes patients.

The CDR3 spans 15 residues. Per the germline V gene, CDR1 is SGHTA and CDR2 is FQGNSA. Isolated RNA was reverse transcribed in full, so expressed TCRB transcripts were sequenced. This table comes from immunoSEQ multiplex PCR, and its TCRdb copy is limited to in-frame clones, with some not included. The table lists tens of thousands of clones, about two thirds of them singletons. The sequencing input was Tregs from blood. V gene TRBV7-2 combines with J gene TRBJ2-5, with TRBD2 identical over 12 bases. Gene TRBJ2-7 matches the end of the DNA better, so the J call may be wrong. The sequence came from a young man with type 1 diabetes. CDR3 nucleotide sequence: TGTGCCAGCAGCTTTAGGCTAGCGGGAGGGTACGAGCAGTACTTC. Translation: CASSFRLAGGYEQYF.